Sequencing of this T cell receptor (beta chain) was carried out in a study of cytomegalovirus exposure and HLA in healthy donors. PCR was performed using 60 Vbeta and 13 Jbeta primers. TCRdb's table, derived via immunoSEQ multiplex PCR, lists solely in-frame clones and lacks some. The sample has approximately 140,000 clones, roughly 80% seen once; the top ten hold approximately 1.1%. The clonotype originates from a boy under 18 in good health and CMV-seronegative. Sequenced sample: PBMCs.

As DNA, the CDR3 is TGCGCCAGCAGCTCTTCCGGGACTAGCGGGATCTACGAGCAGTACTTC. It is translated as CASSSSGTSGIYEQYF. This chain joins TRBV5-1 and TRBJ2-7, with 13 bases that match TRBD2. Germline V CDR1 and CDR2: SGHRS, YFSETQ. V gave up 3 bases and J gave up 3 bases; unmatched junction bases: 6. This CDR3 is built from 16 residues.